Presented here are 21 T cell receptor beta chains from one specimen sequenced in a study of blood T cell repertoires in COVID-19. Measured with immunoSEQ multiplex PCR; TCRdb has only the in-frame clones, and not every one. The sample lists around 100,000 clones; roughly 87% were seen once. Sequencing was done on a sample of peripheral blood. Receptor source: a man over 45 with active COVID-19.

V and J are TRBV10-3 and TRBJ1-3; perhaps TRBD1 as D (5 bases). V lost 11 bases, J lost 7 bases, and 15 bases lay in between. This CDR3 spans 12 amino acids. Germline CDR1 ENHRY, CDR2 SYGVKD. CDR3 in amino acids: CAARGGSNTIYF. DNA of the CDR3: TGTGCCGCGCGGGGGGGGAGTAACACCATATATTTT.

The V gene is TRBV18, the J gene TRBJ1-2; D is undetermined. CDR3 length: 14 residues. V gave up 3 bases and J gave up 10 bases, with 18 bases separating them. The germline V gene encodes CDR1 KGHSH and CDR2 LQKENI. CDR3 in amino acids: CASSPSGQDGFYTF. The CDR3 bases are TGTGCCAGCTCACCGAGCGGTCAGGACGGGTTCTACACCTTC.

This clone has just a few counts. The chain carries TRBV11-2 and TRBJ1-6, with TRBD1 as a possible D gene (6 bases). The germline V gene has CDR1 SGHAT and CDR2 FQNNGV. V lost 3 bases and J 0 bases, leaving 12 bases between the germline ends. The CDR3 is 17 amino acids. CDR3 DNA sequence: TGTGCCAGCAGCTTCGGACAGTCTCTCTCCTATAATTCACCCCTCCACTTT. Its protein is CASSFGQSLSYNSPLHF.

The V and J genes are TRBV30 and TRBJ2-3; D remains unclear. Trimming stripped 4 bases from V and 1 base from J, with 9 bases between. CDR1 and CDR2 (germline): GTSNPN, SVGIG (reference sequence). This CDR3 region has 13 residues. The CDR3 DNA follows: TGTGCCTGGACCCCTGGAGGCACAGATACGCAGTATTTT. Translating it yields CAWTPGGTDTQYF.

The rearrangement uses TRBV3-1 (or the pseudogene TRBV3-2) and TRBJ2-6, with D perhaps TRBD1 (6 bases). The V and J ends lost 4 bases and 1 base respectively, with 20 bases between them. CDR1 LGHDT and CDR2 YNNKEL come from the germline V gene (reference sequence). This CDR3 is 19 amino acids long. The CDR3 loop is CASSLKYQGPGSGANVLTF. In DNA, the CDR3 is TGTGCCAGCAGCCTGAAGTATCAGGGGCCGGGATCTGGGGCCAACGTCCTGACTTTC.

The rearrangement joins TRBV5-4 to TRBJ1-3; 8 bases line up with TRBD1. After removal of 0 bases from V and 2 bases from J, the junction contained 1 base not matched to a gene. This CDR3 contains 15 residues. Germline V gives CDR1 SGHNT, CDR2 YYREEE (reference sequence). The CDR3 sequence: CASSLAGGAGNTIYF. DNA of the CDR3: TGTGCCAGCAGCTTGGCAGGGGGCGCTGGAAACACCATATATTTT.

The chain joins TRBV5-4 to TRBJ2-5; 7 nucleotides match TRBD1. Germline-derived CDR1 and CDR2 are SGHNT and YYREEE (reference sequence). This CDR3 contains 14 residues. V lost 0 bases to trimming and J lost 3 bases; unmatched junction nucleotides: 2. The CDR3 nucleotides read TGTGCCAGCAGCTTGGGACAGGGCAAAGAGACCCAGTACTTC. It translates to CASSLGQGKETQYF.

This clone came up a few times. V usage is TRBV5-4 and J usage is TRBJ1-5, with TRBD1 identical over 9 bases. Germline V gene lookup returns CDR1 SGHNT and CDR2 YYREEE (reference sequence). The length of the CDR3 is 14 residues. With V trimmed by 2 bases and J by 6 bases, 3 bases remained unmatched. CDR3 bases: TGTGCCAGCAGCTTACAGGGGGCGGGTCAGCCCCAGCATTTT. This codes for CASSLQGAGQPQHF.

The chain couples TRBV30 to TRBJ1-2, with D perhaps matching TRBD1 (5 bases). Trimming pared 2 bases from V and 4 bases from J, leaving 11 bases between. This CDR3 contains 13 residues. Germline CDR1 and CDR2: GTSNPN and SVGIG (reference sequence). This CDR3 reads CAWSLGESYGYTF. CDR3 bases: TGTGCCTGGAGTTTAGGGGAATCCTATGGCTACACCTTC.

The chain combines TRBV4-1 with TRBJ2-7; 7 nucleotides agree with TRBD1. Germline V gene data show CDR1 as MGHRA and CDR2 as YSYEKL. CDR3 length equals 14 residues. The V gene end was trimmed by 4 bases and the J gene end by 4 bases; junction bases not matched to a gene: 7. The DNA of the CDR3 is TGCGCCAGCAGCCTCGGGACAGCAGATTACGAGCAGTACTTC. Its translation is CASSLGTADYEQYF.

The V call is TRBV7-2, the J call TRBJ2-3, with 8 bases identical to TRBD1. The V and J ends lost 5 bases and 9 bases, in that order; junction bases with no gene match: 13. This CDR3 has 15 residues. Germline V CDR1 and CDR2: SGHTA, FQGNSA. CDR3 nucleotide sequence: TGTGCCAGCAGCCTCTCCGGGACAGGCATTGAAACGCAGTATTTT. It specifies CASSLSGTGIETQYF. The variable domain in full, completed from reference TRBV7-2 and TRBJ2-3, reads GAGVSQSPSNKVTEKGKDVELRCDPISGHTALYWYRQSLGQGLEFLIYFQGNSAPDKSGLPSDRFSAERTGGSVSTLTIQRTQQEDSAVYLCASSLSGTGIETQYFGPGTRLTVL.

This clone was observed a few times. V gene TRBV23-1 combines with J gene TRBJ2-1; a weak D match, TRBD2 (6 bases). TRBV23-1 is an open reading frame, and its role is uncertain. Between the trimmed V and J ends, which lost 6 bases and 9 bases, there was a span of 24 bases. CDR3 length: 16 amino acids. The CDR3 sequence: CASRQDPGPGVIEQFF. The CDR3 region has the DNA TGCGCCAGCAGACAAGACCCGGGACCGGGGGTTATTGAGCAGTTCTTC.

The chain uses TRBV6-4 and TRBJ1-2, with 9 bases that match TRBD1. With V trimmed by 5 bases and J by 5 bases, 9 bases remained unmatched. CDR3 length equals 15 residues. CDR1 is MRHNA and CDR2 is SNTAGT in the germline V gene. Here the CDR3 reads CASSRTGATGYGYTF. The CDR3 nucleotides are TGTGCCAGCAGTAGGACAGGGGCTACAGGTTATGGCTACACCTTC.

This clone turned up a few times. The rearrangement links TRBV5-1 to TRBJ1-4, with a possible D match to TRBD1 (6 bases). Germline loops: CDR1 SGHRS, CDR2 YFSETQ. Trimming pared 4 bases from V and 8 bases from J, leaving 15 bases between. The CDR3 runs to 14 residues. CDR3 sequence (DNA): TGCGCCAGCAGCCTAGGGACACACGGAGAAAAACTGTTTTTT. Translated: CASSLGTHGEKLFF.

V gene TRBV7-9 combines with J gene TRBJ2-5, with TRBD2 matching 12 bases. The germline gives CDR1 SEHNR, CDR2 FQNEAQ (reference sequence). The CDR3 consists of 14 residues. The chain's CDR3 is CASRTSGAQWTQYF. The DNA of the CDR3 is TGTGCGAGCCGGACTAGCGGGGCTCAATGGACCCAGTACTTC.

The chain is built from TRBV6-5 and TRBJ1-1; D unclear. Germline values: CDR1 MNHEY, CDR2 SVGAGI. The CDR3 consists of 14 residues. The germline V and J ends were trimmed by 4 bases and 5 bases, with 14 bases remaining between them. CDR3 nucleotide sequence: TGTGCCAGCAGTTCCCCTGGGCGGAGGACTGAAGCTTTCTTT. This sequence encodes CASSSPGRRTEAFF.

The chain couples TRBV7-9 to TRBJ2-7, with 9 bases matching TRBD1. Unmatched junction bases numbered 4, after V lost 7 bases and J lost 0 bases. The CDR3 sequence is 14 residues long. The germline CDR1 and CDR2 sequences are SEHNR and FQNEAQ (reference sequence). CDR3 protein: CASKDRGGSYEQYF. For the CDR3, the DNA is TGTGCCAGCAAAGACAGGGGGGGCTCCTACGAGCAGTACTTC.

The chain combines TRBV2 with TRBJ2-1, with D tentatively TRBD1 (6 bases). Trimming took 4 bases from V and 10 from J, leaving 11 bases between them. Germline V gene sequence: CDR1 SNHLY, CDR2 FYNNEI. The CDR3 totals 12 residues. CDR3 amino acids: CASSVSGTEQFF. CDR3 in DNA: TGTGCCAGCAGTGTATCCGGGACAGAGCAGTTCTTC.

The chain links TRBV5-6 to TRBJ2-1; 8 bases map to TRBD1. This CDR3 spans 16 amino acids. CDR1 and CDR2 from the germline V gene are SGHDT and YYEEEE. V dropped 4 bases and J dropped 2; count of bases not matched to a gene: 8. CDR3 in DNA: TGTGCCAGCAGCCCTGACAGGGGAGGCACCTACAATGAGCAGTTCTTC. This gives the protein CASSPDRGGTYNEQFF.

This clone showed up just once. The rearrangement links TRBV6-5 to TRBJ1-1; D gene uncertain. Germline V lookup: CDR1 MNHEY, CDR2 SVGAGI. This CDR3 has 13 residues. V was shortened by 6 bases and J by 6 bases, with 14 bases between the two germline ends. The DNA for the CDR3 is TGTGCCAGCAGACCAGGTTCCGGTCCTGAAGCTTTCTTT. It translates to CASRPGSGPEAFF.

The chain couples TRBV7-8 to TRBJ2-3, with 7 positions matching TRBD2. The CDR3 consists of 16 residues. Germline V gene data show CDR1 as SGHVS and CDR2 as FQNEAQ. The V segment lost 0 bases and the J segment 5 bases; nucleotides outside the gene matches: 8. This CDR3 reads CASSLAGRGMGDTQYF. CDR3 DNA sequence: TGTGCCAGCAGCTTAGCTGGGCGGGGGATGGGAGATACGCAGTATTTT.